The clone carrying this TCR beta chain has a handful of counts. As yet, its antigen is unknown. TCRdb passed the RACE reads through MiXCR, listing each CDR3 protein once. The sample records roughly 180,000 distinct CDR3 sequences, approximately 20% being singletons. The entry originates in a study of human T cells and chemical hapten exposure. Study-level background: Upper inner arm skin measuring about 2 cm by about 2 cm received 2% DPC for sensitization.

Time point described: patch test 1, 2 weeks after DPC sensitization. Treatment described: therapeutic diphenylcyclopropenone sensitization with weekly scalp DPC. Study-level results: Versus controls, significantly more large CDR3 similarity clusters arose from expanded TCRs.

This CDR3 region has 11 residues. Trimming removed 6 bases at V and 9 bases at J, with 12 bases between. Germline-derived CDR1 and CDR2 are SNHLY and FYNNEI. The sample consisted of whole blood, taken in connection with sensitization to the hapten diphenylcyclopropenone (DPC). J is TRBJ2-7 and V is TRBV2, with no clear D. The receptor was isolated from a woman in her forties or fifties with alopecia areata. Some clones in this sample may be carry-over from other donors' samples. This chain's CDR3 is CASSRPASQYF. The CDR3 region has the DNA TGTGCCAGCAGCCGCCCAGCCTCGCAGTACTTC.